This T cell receptor beta chain originates from a study of T cell changes during pregnancy in multiple sclerosis. The CDR3 sequence is 14 residues long. J gave up 4 bases and V 4 bases, and 5 bases lay outside the gene matches. In germline, CDR1 is SGDLS, CDR2 YYNGEE. Only in-frame clones appear in the TCRdb table, and some are missing; sequencing was by immunoSEQ multiplex PCR. This table has around 40,000 clones, about 91% appearing once. The V call is TRBV9, the J call TRBJ1-2; 9 bases map to TRBD1. Sequencing used CD4+ T cells from peripheral blood mononuclear cells, obtained before pregnancy. This receptor was obtained from a female donor with multiple sclerosis, enrolled in a pregnancy study. CDR3 residues: CASSPGQGRYGYTF. The DNA for the CDR3 is TGTGCCAGCAGCCCGGGACAGGGACGCTATGGCTACACCTTC. Together with reference TRBV9 and TRBJ1-2, the CDR3 gives the full variable domain: DSGVTQTPKHLITATGQRVTLRCSPRSGDLSVYWYQQSLDQGLQFLIQYYNGEERAKGNILERFSAQQFPDLHSELNLSSLELGDSALYFCASSPGQGRYGYTFGSGTRLTVV.